This TCR beta chain was sequenced in a study of T cell clonality in common variable immunodeficiency. Study observations and caveats: Common variable immunodeficiency TCR beta sequences reportedly had fewer deletions and N-nucleotide insertions.

Assay used: immunoSEQ multiplex PCR; TCRdb lists only in-frame clones, some missing. Reported are around 16,000 clones, none seen only once; the ten largest carry more than 10%. This clone has more than one count but fewer than ten. Its specificity is unknown. The sequenced fragment ends 3 residues before the CDR3 boundary, so the rest is inferred from the germline J gene. Losses at the gene ends were 5 bases for V and 2 bases for J; bases not matched to a gene: 3. Germline V lookup: CDR1 KGHSH, CDR2 LQKENI. The CDR3 is made up of 14 amino acids. The origin of this receptor is a human donor with common variable immunodeficiency. The chain joins TRBV18 to TRBJ1-5; TRBD1 aligns across 7 bases. The specimen was peripheral blood mononuclear cells. CDR3 in amino acids: CASSDQGGNQPQHF. CDR3 DNA (partial): TGTGCCAGCTCAGATCAGGGGGGCAATCAGCCC.